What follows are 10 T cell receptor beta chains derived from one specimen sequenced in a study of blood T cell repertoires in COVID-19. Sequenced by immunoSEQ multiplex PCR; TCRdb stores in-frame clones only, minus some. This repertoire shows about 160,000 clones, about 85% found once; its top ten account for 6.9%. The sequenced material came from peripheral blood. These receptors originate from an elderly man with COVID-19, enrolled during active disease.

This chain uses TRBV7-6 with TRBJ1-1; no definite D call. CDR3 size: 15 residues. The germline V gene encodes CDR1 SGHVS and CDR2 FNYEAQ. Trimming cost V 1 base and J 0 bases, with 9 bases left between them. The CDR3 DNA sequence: TGTGCCAGCAGCTTAGAAGCGGGAATGAACACTGAAGCTTTCTTT. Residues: CASSLEAGMNTEAFF.

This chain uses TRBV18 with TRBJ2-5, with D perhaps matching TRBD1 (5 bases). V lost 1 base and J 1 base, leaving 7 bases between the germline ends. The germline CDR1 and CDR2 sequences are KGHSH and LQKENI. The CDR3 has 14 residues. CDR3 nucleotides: TGTGCCAGCTCACCACGGGGCGTCCAAGAGACCCAGTACTTC. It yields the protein CASSPRGVQETQYF.

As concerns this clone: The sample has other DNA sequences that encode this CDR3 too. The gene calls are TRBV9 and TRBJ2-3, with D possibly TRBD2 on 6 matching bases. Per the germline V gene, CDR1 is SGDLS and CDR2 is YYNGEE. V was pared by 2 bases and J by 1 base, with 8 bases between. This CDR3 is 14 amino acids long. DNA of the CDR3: TGTGCCAGCAGCGTCGGGAGAGGCACAGATACGCAGTATTTT. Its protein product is CASSVGRGTDTQYF. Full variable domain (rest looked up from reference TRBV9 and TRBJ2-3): DSGVTQTPKHLITATGQRVTLRCSPRSGDLSVYWYQQSLDQGLQFLIQYYNGEERAKGNILERFSAQQFPDLHSELNLSSLELGDSALYFCASSVGRGTDTQYFGPGTRLTVL.

The DNA for the CDR3 is TGTGCCAGCAGCTGGATCTCCGCCAGGGGCCACGAGCAGTACTTC. Its translation is CASSWISARGHEQYF. V and J are TRBV5-6 and TRBJ2-7; D is possibly TRBD1 (6 bases). V was cut by 3 bases and J by 5 bases, with 18 bases left in between. CDR1 is SGHDT, CDR2 YYEEEE, per germline. The CDR3 is 15 amino acids.

The DNA of the CDR3 is TGTGCCAGCAAAAGGACAGGGGATCAGCCCCAGCATTTT. It is translated as CASKRTGDQPQHF. This sequence joins TRBV2 and TRBJ1-5; 9 bases map to TRBD1. There are 13 residues in the CDR3. Germline V CDR1 and CDR2: SNHLY, FYNNEI. Trimming took 7 bases from V and 5 from J; bases not matched to a gene: 3.

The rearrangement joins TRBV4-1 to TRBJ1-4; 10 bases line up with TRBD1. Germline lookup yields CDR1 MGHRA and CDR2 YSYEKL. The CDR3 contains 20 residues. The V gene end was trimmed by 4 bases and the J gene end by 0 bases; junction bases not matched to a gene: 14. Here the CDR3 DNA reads TGCGCCAGCAGCCCCTCTGGATGGGACAGGGGATTAGCAACTAATGAAAAACTGTTTTTT. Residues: CASSPSGWDRGLATNEKLFF.

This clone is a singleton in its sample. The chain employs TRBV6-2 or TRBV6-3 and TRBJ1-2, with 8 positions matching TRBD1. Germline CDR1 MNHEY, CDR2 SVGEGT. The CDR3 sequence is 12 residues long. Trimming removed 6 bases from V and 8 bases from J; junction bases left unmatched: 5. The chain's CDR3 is CASSRQGRGYTF. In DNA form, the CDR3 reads TGTGCCAGCAGCCGACAGGGGCGAGGCTACACCTTC.

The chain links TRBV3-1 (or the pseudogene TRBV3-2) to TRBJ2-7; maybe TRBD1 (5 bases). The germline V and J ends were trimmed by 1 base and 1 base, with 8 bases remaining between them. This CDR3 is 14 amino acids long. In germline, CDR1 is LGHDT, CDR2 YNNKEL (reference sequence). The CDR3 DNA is TGTGCCAGCAGCCAAGGACAGCGTTCCTACGAGCAGTACTTC. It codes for CASSQGQRSYEQYF.

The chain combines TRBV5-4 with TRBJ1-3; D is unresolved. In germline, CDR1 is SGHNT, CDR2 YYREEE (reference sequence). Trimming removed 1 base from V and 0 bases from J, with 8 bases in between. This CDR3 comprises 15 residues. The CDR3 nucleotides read TGTGCCAGCAGCTTGAACAGCATCTCTGGAAACACCATATATTTT. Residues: CASSLNSISGNTIYF.

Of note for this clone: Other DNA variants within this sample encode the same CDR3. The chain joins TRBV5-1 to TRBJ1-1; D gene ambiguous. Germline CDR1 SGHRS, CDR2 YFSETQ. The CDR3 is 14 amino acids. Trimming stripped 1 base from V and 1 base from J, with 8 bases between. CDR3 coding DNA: TGCGCCAGCAGCTTGTCCGGTGGGAACACTGAAGCTTTCTTT. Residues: CASSLSGGNTEAFF. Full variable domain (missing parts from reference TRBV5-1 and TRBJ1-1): KAGVTQTPRYLIKTRGQQVTLSCSPISGHRSVSWYQQTPGQGLQFLFEYFSETQRNKGNFPGRFSGRQFSNSRSEMNVSTLELGDSALYLCASSLSGGNTEAFFGQGTRLTVV.